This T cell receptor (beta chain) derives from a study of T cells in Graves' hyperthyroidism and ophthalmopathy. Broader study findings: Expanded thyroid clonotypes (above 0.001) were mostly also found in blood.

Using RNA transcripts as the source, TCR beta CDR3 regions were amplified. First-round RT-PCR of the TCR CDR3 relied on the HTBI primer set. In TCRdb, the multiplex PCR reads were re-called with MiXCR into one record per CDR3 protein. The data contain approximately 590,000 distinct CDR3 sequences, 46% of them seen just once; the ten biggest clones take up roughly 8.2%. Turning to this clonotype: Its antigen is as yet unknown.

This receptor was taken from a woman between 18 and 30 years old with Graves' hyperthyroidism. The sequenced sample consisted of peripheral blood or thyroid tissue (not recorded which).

The CDR3 DNA reads TGCAGTGCTTTCCCCCTGGGAAGTGAGGAGGGCTACACCTTC. As protein: CSAFPLGSEEGYTF. The chain combines TRBV20-1 with TRBJ1-2; D gene unclear. The CDR3 is 14 amino acids. Trimming took 5 bases from V and 8 from J, leaving 21 bases between them. Germline assignment: CDR1 DFQATT and CDR2 SNEGSKA (reference sequence).